The 3 T cell receptor beta chains reported below all come from one sample, sequenced in a study of cytomegalovirus exposure and HLA in healthy donors (dated by TCRdb to 2016 to 2017). Library generation was performed with the immunoSEQ multiplex PCR assay. The multiplex PCR relied on a mix of 60 forward primers for TCR Vbeta segments and 13 reverse primers for TCR Jbeta segments. As stored in TCRdb, this immuneACCESS dataset retains in-frame rearrangements with V and J assigned. A fraction of the clones does not appear; measured against another copy, unresolved V genes explain less than half of the discrepancy, and the remainder lacks a known reason. The sample table contains 100,000 to 150,000 clones; only one count was recorded for around 76% of them. About 13% of the sample belongs to the ten largest clones. Sequencing was performed on PBMCs. The receptors shown here come from an older woman in good health and CMV-seropositive.

This rearrangement joins TRBV14 to TRBJ2-5, with 10 nucleotides matching TRBD1. This CDR3 is 18 amino acids long. Germline lookup yields CDR1 SGHDN and CDR2 FVKESK. The V segment lost 2 bases and the J segment 5 bases; nucleotides outside the gene matches: 14. The CDR3 coding sequence is TGTGCCAGCAGCCAACCCGGGACAGGGGCTTTTGTAGGGGAGACCCAGTACTTC. This sequence encodes CASSQPGTGAFVGETQYF.

This clone was observed a handful of times. V gene TRBV7-9 combines with J gene TRBJ2-5; a weak D match, TRBD2 (5 bases). Germline loops: CDR1 SEHNR, CDR2 FQNEAQ (reference sequence). This CDR3 is built from 15 residues. Between the trimmed V and J ends, which lost 1 base and 2 bases, there was a span of 11 bases. The CDR3 DNA reads as TGTGCCAGCAGCTTAGACGCCGGGGTTCAAGAGACCCAGTACTTC. Protein: CASSLDAGVQETQYF.

This clone was detected only once. V and J are TRBV5-1 and TRBJ1-1, with D perhaps matching TRBD1 (5 bases). This CDR3 spans 14 amino acids. V was cut by 4 bases and J by 7 bases, with 17 bases left in between. Germline V CDR1 and CDR2: SGHRS, YFSETQ. This CDR3 is CASSPQGGVFEAFF. CDR3 nucleotides: TGCGCCAGCAGCCCCCAGGGAGGGGTCTTTGAAGCTTTCTTT.